The 16 T cell receptor beta chains listed next were all sequenced from one sample in a study of Graves' ophthalmopathy and Graves' hyperthyroidism. The sequenced template was RNA, covering the TCR beta CDR3 region. HTBI primers served in a first-round RT-PCR, which a second-round multiplex PCR followed. TCRdb re-called the multiplex PCR reads with MiXCR, one entry per CDR3 protein. This sample has some 200,000 distinct CDR3 sequences, with just under 30% found just once. Sequenced input: peripheral blood. These receptors all come from a man aged 50-60 years with Graves' ophthalmopathy.

This chain uses TRBV6-1 with TRBJ2-5; D may be TRBD1 (6 bases). The CDR3 sequence is 14 residues long. Germline loops: CDR1 MNHNS, CDR2 SASEGT. Trimming pared 4 bases from V and 5 bases from J, leaving 14 bases between. The CDR3 sequence: CASSVGAFPETQYF. CDR3 nucleotide sequence: TGTGCCAGCAGTGTGGGGGCCTTCCCGGAGACCCAGTACTTC.

The V call is TRBV20-1, the J call TRBJ1-1; tentatively, D is TRBD1 (5 bases). Germline V gene sequence: CDR1 DFQATT, CDR2 SNEGSKA (reference sequence). This CDR3 contains 15 residues. The V end lost 3 bases, the J end lost 7 bases, and 21 bases lay between the germline ends. The CDR3 DNA reads TGCAGTGCTAGTCAAAGGCAAAGGAGGGGTGGTGAAGCTTTCTTT. Translated: CSASQRQRRGGEAFF.

At least ten counts were recorded for this clonotype. V gene TRBV20-1 combines with J gene TRBJ1-5; a weak D match, TRBD1 (5 bases). The V end was cut by 1 base, the J end by 7 bases, with 11 bases between. Germline-derived CDR1 and CDR2 are DFQATT and SNEGSKA (reference sequence). This CDR3 is built from 13 residues. The CDR3 spells CSARVGTEQPQHF. The CDR3 DNA follows: TGCAGTGCTAGAGTGGGGACCGAACAGCCCCAGCATTTT.

The chain links TRBV7-2 to TRBJ1-1; no reliable D call. Germline CDR1 reads SGHTA; CDR2 reads FQGNSA. This CDR3 region has 15 residues. V was shortened by 1 base and J by 2 bases, with 11 bases between the two germline ends. The CDR3 coding sequence is TGTGCCAGCAGCTTAGGGGAGGCTCTAAACACTGAAGCTTTCTTT. Its protein is CASSLGEALNTEAFF.

The chain employs TRBV12-3 or TRBV12-4 and TRBJ2-7, with 9 positions matching TRBD2. The CDR3 is 14 amino acids. Losses at the gene ends were 5 bases for V and 4 bases for J; bases not matched to a gene: 6. CDR3 nucleotide sequence: TGTGCCAGCAGTATAGGACTAGCGTCGTACGAGCAGTACTTC. Translation: CASSIGLASYEQYF.

There are many counts of this clonotype. The chain has TRBV9 and TRBJ2-5, with D possibly TRBD1 on 5 matching bases. CDR3 size: 14 residues. Looked up from germline, CDR1 is SGDLS and CDR2 is YYNGEE. Trimming pared 3 bases from V and 4 bases from J, leaving 13 bases between. In nucleotides, the CDR3 is TGTGCCAGCAGCGCCTTCGACAGCCGAGAGACCCAGTACTTC. This sequence encodes CASSAFDSRETQYF.

The V and J genes are TRBV28 and TRBJ2-7; D may correspond to TRBD1 or TRBD2 (5 bases each). Germline loops: CDR1 MDHEN, CDR2 SYDVKM. Trimming took off 6 bases at V and 3 bases at J, with 12 bases between the two ends. This CDR3 spans 13 amino acids. The CDR3 protein is CASSTGRSYEQYF. The CDR3 DNA reads as TGTGCCAGCAGCACGGGACGGAGCTACGAGCAGTACTTC.

This clonotype was observed a few times. This chain connects TRBV28 to TRBJ1-5; maybe TRBD1 (5 bases). Trimming pared 5 bases from V and 3 bases from J, leaving 14 bases between. The CDR3 covers 15 residues. The germline V gene has CDR1 MDHEN and CDR2 SYDVKM. Here the CDR3 reads CASSIGGVNNQPQHF. In DNA, the CDR3 is TGTGCCAGCAGTATTGGGGGGGTCAACAATCAGCCCCAGCATTTT.

This clonotype was seen many times. The chain recombines TRBV28 with TRBJ1-5, with D maybe TRBD1 (5 bases). The germline V gene encodes CDR1 MDHEN and CDR2 SYDVKM. V lost 6 bases, J lost 3 bases, and 9 bases lay in between. The CDR3 extends over 13 amino acids. This CDR3 is CASRDRNNQPQHF. DNA for the CDR3: TGTGCCAGCAGAGACAGAAACAATCAGCCCCAGCATTTT.

The chain has TRBV7-2 and TRBJ2-7, with 8 bases lining up with TRBD2. The CDR3 contains 15 residues. V lost 3 bases, J lost 3 bases, and 7 bases stayed unmatched. CDR1 is SGHTA and CDR2 is FQGNSA in the germline V gene. CDR3 bases: TGTGCCAGCAGCTTTAGGAGCGGGGGTATCTACGAGCAGTACTTC. Translated: CASSFRSGGIYEQYF.

There are many counts of this clonotype. J is TRBJ2-7 and V is TRBV6-1; 9 bases align to TRBD2. Germline V gene sequence: CDR1 MNHNS, CDR2 SASEGT. Trimming took 2 bases from V and 3 from J; bases not matched to a gene: 11. The length of the CDR3 is 17 residues. CDR3 sequence: CASSERPSGNLYYEQYF. The CDR3 bases are TGTGCCAGCAGTGAAAGGCCTAGCGGGAATCTTTACTACGAGCAGTACTTC.

This clonotype appeared many times. The chain has TRBV20-1 and TRBJ2-3, with 7 bases identical to TRBD2. With 6 bases clipped from V and 6 bases from J, the junction kept 12 bases outside the gene matches. CDR1 and CDR2 (germline): DFQATT, SNEGSKA (reference sequence). This CDR3 region has 14 residues. The CDR3 nucleotides read TGCAGTGCCTCTTCGCTCGGGAGGACCGATACGCAGTATTTT. This encodes CSASSLGRTDTQYF.

The V call is TRBV6-5, the J call TRBJ1-1; TRBD1 matches at 7 bases. This CDR3 has 15 residues. Trimming at V came to 3 bases and at J to 4 bases, leaving 8 bases not matched to a gene. Looked up from germline, CDR1 is MNHEY and CDR2 is SVGAGI. CDR3: CASSYDRVSSTEAFF. The CDR3 bases are TGTGCCAGCAGTTATGACAGGGTATCGAGCACTGAAGCTTTCTTT.

In its sample, this clonotype was seen many times. The rearrangement links TRBV28 to TRBJ1-6; D is undetermined. V lost 3 bases to trimming and J lost 9 bases, with 12 bases between them. The CDR3 contains 14 residues. The germline gives CDR1 MDHEN, CDR2 SYDVKM. The CDR3 is CASSFGQDSSPLHF. CDR3 nucleotide sequence: TGTGCCAGCAGTTTCGGGCAGGATTCTTCACCCCTCCACTTT.

This clonotype was counted at least ten times. CDR3 nucleotide sequence: TGTGCCAGCAGCTTAGGATACGGGGTTTCCAAAAACATTCAGTACTTC. This sequence encodes CASSLGYGVSKNIQYF. This rearrangement joins TRBV7-2 to TRBJ2-4; a weak D match, TRBD2 (5 bases). V was cut by 1 base and J by 2 bases, with 12 bases left in between. This CDR3 has 16 amino acids. Germline V gene sequence: CDR1 SGHTA, CDR2 FQGNSA.

This clonotype was seen many times. This chain joins TRBV6-5 and TRBJ2-7, with 9 bases fitting TRBD2. The V segment lost 7 bases and the J segment 5 bases; nucleotides outside the gene matches: 15. CDR3 length equals 16 residues. Germline CDR1 and CDR2: MNHEY and SVGAGI. The CDR3 here is CASIPWGGRAGDEQYF. CDR3 bases: TGTGCCAGCATACCTTGGGGCGGGAGGGCCGGCGACGAGCAGTACTTC.